The entry that follows covers one T cell receptor beta chain sequence. This specimen comes from a study of cytomegalovirus exposure and HLA in healthy donors. PCR employed 60 Vbeta and 13 Jbeta primers. The assay was immunoSEQ multiplex PCR, and TCRdb's table has in-frame clones only and misses some. The sample has about 160,000 clones; roughly 73% are singletons. Germline CDR1 MNHEY, CDR2 SVGAGI. The ends were cut back, 5 bases at V and 6 bases at J, with 19 bases in the middle. This CDR3 spans 15 amino acids. The chain recombines TRBV6-5 with TRBJ1-2; D gene ambiguous. The sequenced sample was PBMCs. The TCR was taken from a woman aged 25 to 39 in good health and CMV-seronegative. CDR3 residues: CASSKDSWAANGYTF. In DNA form, the CDR3 reads TGTGCCAGCAGTAAGGATTCATGGGCTGCTAATGGCTACACCTTC.